This T cell receptor (beta chain) was captured by sequencing in a study of shared clonotypes between healthy human individuals. Turning to this clone: This likely came from a read error, as a far larger clone is one base away.

The V gene lost 5 bases and the J gene lost 1 base, with 14 bases spanning the gap. Germline V gene data show CDR1 as SEHNR and CDR2 as FQNEAQ (reference sequence). The CDR3 has 15 amino acids. TCRdb keeps only in-frame clones here, not all; method: immunoSEQ multiplex PCR. This table holds approximately 500,000 clones, around 85% found once. This receptor was identified in a woman in her forties in good health. Some clones in this sample may be carry-over from other donors' samples. The chain couples TRBV7-9 to TRBJ1-1; D may be TRBD1 (5 bases). Sequencing was done on a sample of PBMCs. As DNA, the CDR3 is TGTGCCAGCAGCCTCCAAGGGGTACAGAACACTGAAGCTTTCTTT. This sequence encodes CASSLQGVQNTEAFF.